This TCR beta chain was captured in a study of T cell responses to AZD1222 COVID-19 vaccine. V lost 3 bases to trimming and J lost 0 bases; unmatched junction nucleotides: 9. The CDR3 contains 19 residues. Germline assignment: CDR1 LNHDA and CDR2 SQIVND (reference sequence). The method was immunoSEQ multiplex PCR; TCRdb's version includes in-frame clones alone and lacks a portion of them. Found here are approximately 28,000 clones, 93% of them singletons; the top ten hold more than 7%. This TCR was recovered from an adult in good health. The sequencing used peripheral blood, collected on day 0 of AZD1222 vaccination. The chain links TRBV19 to TRBJ2-1, with 12 nucleotides matching TRBD2. The CDR3 DNA follows: TGTGCCAGTAGTATGGCACTAGCGGGGGGCCCCTACTCCTACAATGAGCAGTTCTTC. Translation: CASSMALAGGPYSYNEQFF.